The T cell receptor (beta chain) described here comes from a study of T cell changes during pregnancy in multiple sclerosis. This table comes from immunoSEQ multiplex PCR, and its TCRdb copy is limited to in-frame clones, with some not included. The data show approximately 100,000 clones, around 90% seen once. The sequence was obtained from a female donor with multiple sclerosis, enrolled in a pregnancy study. This sample comprised peripheral blood, obtained before pregnancy.

The CDR3 coding sequence is TGCGCCAGCAGCCCATACAGGACCGGGGAGCTGTTTTTT. It is translated as CASSPYRTGELFF. The chain uses TRBV5-1 and TRBJ2-2; tentative D call: TRBD1 (5 bases). Trimming shortened V by 4 bases and J by 5 bases, and 9 bases separated the two germline ends. CDR1 and CDR2 (germline): SGHRS, YFSETQ. The CDR3 extends over 13 amino acids.